The entry that follows covers one T cell receptor (beta chain) sequence. The CDR3 contains 18 residues. The germline V gene encodes CDR1 SGHAT and CDR2 FQNNGV. The ends were cut back, 5 bases at V and 2 bases at J, with 24 bases in the middle. This specimen belongs to a study of blood T cell repertoires in COVID-19. Study as a whole: Donors in the United States, Italy and Spain gave samples during acute or convalescent COVID-19. Sources were T cells, B-cell-depleted T cells, or PBMCs; the material itself was cDNA or gDNA.

Source study methods: Quantification of nucleated cells was approximated via reference gene primer amplification. Profiled with immunoSEQ multiplex PCR; TCRdb holds only in-frame clones, not every one. V and J calls and clone size follow that table, whereas D and trimming were derived from the DNA. The table shows roughly 80,000 clones, with under 85% occurring only once. The TCR was taken from a woman aged 80 or over with acute or convalescent COVID-19. The chain carries TRBV11-2 and TRBJ2-5; a possible D gene is TRBD2 (5 bases). The sample was peripheral blood. The CDR3 protein is CASSQPLGGKRVQETQYF. For the CDR3, the DNA is TGTGCCAGCAGCCAGCCCCTCGGAGGCAAGCGCGTGCAAGAGACCCAGTACTTC. Looking up the rest from reference TRBV11-2 and TRBJ2-5 gives the full variable domain: EAGVAQSPRYKIIEKRQSVAFWCNPISGHATLYWYQQILGQGPKLLIQFQNNGVVDDSQLPKDRFSAERLKGVDSTLKIQPAKLEDSAVYLCASSQPLGGKRVQETQYFGPGTRLLVL.